The 21 T cell receptor beta chains below come from one sample, sequenced in a study of shared clonotypes between healthy human individuals. Here immunoSEQ multiplex PCR was the method, and the copy in TCRdb shows in-frame clones only, minus some. This sample has fewer than 2.5 million clones; roughly 93% occur once, and the top ten carry approximately 0.35%. The source material was naive CD4+ T cells from PBMCs. Subset here: CD45RA+ positively selected. These receptors all stem from a man aged 18 to 30 in good health. Some clones in this sample may be carry-over from other donors' samples.

The rearrangement joins TRBV4-3 to TRBJ1-2, with TRBD1 as a possible D gene (6 bases). The CDR3 contains 15 residues. Between the trimmed V and J ends, which lost 0 bases and 7 bases, there was a span of 15 bases. The germline V gene has CDR1 LGHNA and CDR2 YSLEER. The CDR3 is CASSQEGTGFGGYTF. The CDR3 DNA is TGCGCCAGCAGCCAAGAAGGAACAGGGTTCGGTGGCTACACCTTC.

The chain links TRBV7-9 to TRBJ2-7, with D perhaps TRBD1 (6 bases). V dropped 1 base and J dropped 2 bases, with 12 bases sitting between them. Germline-derived CDR1 and CDR2 are SEHNR and FQNEAQ (reference sequence). The CDR3 is 15 residues long. The CDR3 region is CASSLEGVRAYEQYF. As DNA, the CDR3 is TGTGCCAGCAGCTTAGAGGGGGTGAGAGCCTACGAGCAGTACTTC.

This clone occurred once. V gene TRBV27 combines with J gene TRBJ2-7; 10 nucleotides align to TRBD1. The ends lost 4 bases at V and 7 bases at J; junction bases unmatched: 7. CDR3 size: 14 residues. Germline V gene lookup returns CDR1 MNHEY and CDR2 SMNVEV (reference sequence). The DNA of the CDR3 is TGTGCCAGCAGTTCTGACAGGGGGCAGTGGGAGCAGTACTTC. Its translation: CASSSDRGQWEQYF.

The chain recombines TRBV4-2 with TRBJ2-5; D is unclear. CDR1 LGHNA and CDR2 YNFKEQ come from the germline V gene. The V and J ends lost 1 base and 5 bases respectively, with 8 bases between them. The CDR3 runs to 13 residues. The CDR3 loop reads CASSQAVRETQYF. CDR3 DNA: TGTGCCAGCAGCCAAGCGGTCCGGGAGACCCAGTACTTC.

The V gene is TRBV6-1, the J gene TRBJ1-1, with D possibly matching TRBD1 (5 bases). Germline CDR1 and CDR2: MNHNS and SASEGT. Trimming took 1 base from V and 3 from J, leaving 12 bases between them. CDR3 size: 15 residues. CDR3 coding DNA: TGTGCCAGCAGTGAAGTGGGGGGTTGGGACACTGAAGCTTTCTTT. Its translation is CASSEVGGWDTEAFF.

The rearrangement uses TRBV6-6 and TRBJ2-1; 7 positions agree with TRBD1. This CDR3 spans 15 amino acids. V shed 5 bases and J 7 bases; nucleotides not matched to a gene: 11. Germline CDR1 is MNHNY and CDR2 is SVGAGI (reference sequence). Here the CDR3 DNA reads TGTGCCAGCAGTCAGAAAAGGACAGGTTGGAATGAGCAGTTCTTC. Translating it yields CASSQKRTGWNEQFF.

CDR3 nucleotide sequence: TGTGCCAGCAGTGAGACAGGGATTACATACGAGCAGTACTTC. It yields the protein CASSETGITYEQYF. The chain couples TRBV14 to TRBJ2-7, with 7 bases that match TRBD1. The CDR3 has 14 residues. After removal of 6 bases from V and 4 bases from J, the junction contained 9 bases not matched to a gene. Germline V lookup: CDR1 SGHDN, CDR2 FVKESK. Variable domain in full (rest from reference TRBV14 and TRBJ2-7): EAGVTQFPSHSVIEKGQTVTLRCDPISGHDNLYWYRRVMGKEIKFLLHFVKESKQDESGMPNNRFLAERTGGTYSTLKVQPAELEDSGVYFCASSETGITYEQYFGPGTRLTVT.

The chain couples TRBV10-1 to TRBJ2-1; TRBD2 aligns across 9 bases. CDR3 length: 13 residues. Trimming took 1 base from V and 12 from J; bases not matched to a gene: 4. The germline V gene encodes CDR1 WNHNN and CDR2 SYGVQD (reference sequence). The CDR3 sequence: CASSELCGRGQFF. The CDR3 DNA reads as TGCGCCAGCAGTGAGTTATGCGGGAGGGGGCAGTTCTTC.

The rearrangement uses TRBV2 and TRBJ1-5; a weak D match, TRBD1 (5 bases). V was trimmed by 3 bases and J by 6 bases, leaving 15 bases between them. Germline lookup yields CDR1 SNHLY and CDR2 FYNNEI. The CDR3 spans 15 residues. The CDR3 protein is CASSEGAGQGQPQHF. CDR3 DNA: TGTGCCAGCAGTGAGGGCGCCGGCCAGGGTCAGCCCCAGCATTTT.

The rearrangement joins TRBV27 to TRBJ2-1; D gene unclear. Germline lookup yields CDR1 MNHEY and CDR2 SMNVEV (reference sequence). Trimming took 3 bases from V and 6 from J, leaving 6 bases between them. The CDR3 loop spans 12 amino acids. The CDR3 here is CASSFSLNEQFF. In DNA, the CDR3 is TGTGCCAGCAGTTTTTCTCTCAATGAGCAGTTCTTC.

The V gene is TRBV28, the J gene TRBJ1-2, with 7 positions matching TRBD1. The CDR3 has 17 amino acids. Trimming cost V 2 bases and J 12 bases; bases outside gene matches: 21. Germline V gene sequence: CDR1 MDHEN, CDR2 SYDVKM. For the CDR3, the DNA is TGTGCCAGCAGTTTAAGCACCAGGGGGTGGCAGGAAGCGGATAACACCTTC. Its translation: CASSLSTRGWQEADNTF.

J is TRBJ1-5 and V is TRBV7-8; 10 bases fit TRBD1. V gave up 2 bases and J gave up 7 bases; unmatched junction bases: 5. The CDR3 contains 15 residues. CDR1 SGHVS and CDR2 FQNEAQ come from the germline V gene. CDR3 sequence (DNA): TGTGCCAGCAGCTTAACGACAGGGGGCGGGCAGCCCCAGCATTTT. Amino acids: CASSLTTGGGQPQHF.

This clone was seen only a few times. The rearrangement uses TRBV14 and TRBJ1-1; no clear D. Germline-derived CDR1 and CDR2 are SGHDN and FVKESK. The CDR3 spans 15 residues. The germline V and J ends were trimmed by 0 bases and 4 bases, with 12 bases remaining between them. CDR3 nucleotides: TGTGCCAGCAGCCAAGAACCACCCCGGAGCACTGAAGCTTTCTTT. Its translation: CASSQEPPRSTEAFF.

This rearrangement joins TRBV6-6 to TRBJ2-7; a weak D match, TRBD1 (6 bases). The V end lost 10 bases, the J end lost 1 base, and 20 bases lay between the germline ends. This CDR3 has 15 amino acids. Germline assignment: CDR1 MNHNY and CDR2 SVGAGI (reference sequence). CDR3 loop: CATQHATGASYEQYF. The CDR3 DNA reads as TGTGCCACCCAACACGCGACAGGCGCTTCCTACGAGCAGTACTTC.

Here the CDR3 DNA reads TGTGCCAGCAGCCAACGTTCGCGGGAGGGCCGAGAGACCCAGTACTTC. Residues: CASSQRSREGRETQYF. This chain joins TRBV4-2 and TRBJ2-5, with 9 positions matching TRBD2. J gave up 4 bases and V 2 bases, and 8 bases lay outside the gene matches. The CDR3 has 16 amino acids. CDR1 and CDR2 from the germline V gene are LGHNA and YNFKEQ.

The chain couples TRBV6-6 to TRBJ1-5; 8 bases fit TRBD1. V lost 7 bases and J lost 2; bases outside the gene matches: 7. The CDR3 covers 15 residues. Germline loops: CDR1 MNHNY, CDR2 SVGAGI (reference sequence). The DNA of the CDR3 is TGTGCCAGCACACCGCCGGGACAGGGCAATCAGCCCCAGCATTTT. This sequence encodes CASTPPGQGNQPQHF.

The genes are TRBV5-1 and TRBJ1-4; 8 bases are a match to TRBD1. The CDR3 covers 14 residues. Per the germline V gene, CDR1 is SGHRS and CDR2 is YFSETQ. The ends lost 4 bases at V and 6 bases at J; junction bases unmatched: 5. The CDR3 sequence is CASSVQGADEKLFF. The DNA for the CDR3 is TGCGCCAGCAGCGTGCAGGGGGCTGATGAAAAACTGTTTTTT. The complete variable domain, with remaining parts taken from reference TRBV5-1 and TRBJ1-4, reads KAGVTQTPRYLIKTRGQQVTLSCSPISGHRSVSWYQQTPGQGLQFLFEYFSETQRNKGNFPGRFSGRQFSNSRSEMNVSTLELGDSALYLCASSVQGADEKLFFGSGTQLSVL.

The chain combines TRBV7-6 with TRBJ2-1, with D perhaps given as TRBD1 or TRBD2 (5 bases each). The V end was cut by 6 bases, the J end by 9 bases, with 12 bases between. This CDR3 comprises 12 residues. CDR1 and CDR2 (germline): SGHVS, FNYEAQ. The CDR3: CASSSGTGEQFF. In nucleotides, the CDR3 is TGTGCCAGCAGTTCCGGGACCGGTGAGCAGTTCTTC.

The chain links TRBV27 to TRBJ2-7; 11 bases match TRBD1. The CDR3 has 14 residues. Per germline, CDR1 MNHEY and CDR2 SMNVEV (reference sequence). The V segment lost 4 bases and the J segment 2 bases; nucleotides outside the gene matches: 1. Here the CDR3 DNA reads TGTGCCAGCAGTTGGACAGGGGGCCCCTACGAGCAGTACTTC. It specifies CASSWTGGPYEQYF.

In its sample, this clone was seen a few times. The sample contains more than one DNA sequence encoding this CDR3. V and J are TRBV18 and TRBJ1-4; D unclear. The germline V gene has CDR1 KGHSH and CDR2 LQKENI. The CDR3 is made up of 13 amino acids. The V end was cut by 3 bases, the J end by 4 bases, with 6 bases between. The CDR3 region has the DNA TGTGCCAGCTCACCCGGGAGTAATGAAAAACTGTTTTTT. It yields the protein CASSPGSNEKLFF.

This clone was seen only once. The chain combines TRBV4-3 with TRBJ2-3, with TRBD1 identical over 10 bases. This CDR3 has 16 residues. The J segment lost 4 bases and the V segment lost 4 bases, leaving 8 bases of the junction unmatched. The V gene's germline CDR1 is LGHNA and CDR2 YSLEER. This CDR3 reads CASSRSTGGPADTQYF. CDR3 in DNA: TGCGCCAGCAGCCGGTCGACAGGGGGCCCTGCAGATACGCAGTATTTT.